This T cell receptor beta chain emerged from a study of blood T cells in healthy people across ages. CDR3 length: 15 amino acids. CDR1 KGHSH and CDR2 LQKENI come from the germline V gene. V shed 3 bases and J 7 bases; nucleotides not matched to a gene: 8. This clonotype was observed a handful of times. With a J-beta primer mix and a sample-barcoded 5' primer, a second PCR ran about 6 to 11 cycles. TCRdb reprocessed the 5' RACE reads with MiXCR, giving one entry per CDR3 protein. The table has roughly 1,100,000 distinct CDR3 sequences, approximately 25% seen once; the top ten hold about 0.69%. These data also formed part of another study, on T cells of mothers and their children.

The V gene is TRBV18, the J gene TRBJ2-7; 11 positions agree with TRBD1. The source is a girl aged 2 to 9 in good health. The sample comprised blood. This CDR3 is CASSPPWTGGEEQYF. The CDR3 DNA follows: TGTGCCAGCTCACCTCCCTGGACAGGGGGCGAAGAGCAGTACTTC.